One T cell receptor (beta chain) is described in this entry. The antigen remains undetermined. Then a second PCR, running roughly 7 to 11 cycles, was carried out with a sample-barcoded 5' primer and a J-beta primer mix. Every individual sample yielded 2.5 million or more paired-end reads (each containing CDR3). TCRdb recomputed calls from the 5' RACE reads with MiXCR, one row per CDR3 protein. This table holds approximately 1,100,000 distinct CDR3 sequences, roughly 45% found once. This record comes from a study of blood T cells in healthy people across ages. Germline CDR1 is DFQATT and CDR2 is SNEGSKA (reference sequence). The CDR3 sequence is 11 residues long. V lost 1 base and J lost 10, with 11 bases in between. Findings of the study overall: The long-lived group displayed more naive CD4+ cells, plus higher diversity, than the aged donors did.

The sample, about 10 milliliters of peripheral blood, was drawn from each donor. The TCR originated in a woman aged 60-75 years in good health. The V call is TRBV20-1, the J call TRBJ2-7, with D hard to call. Sequencing was done on a sample of blood. CDR3 DNA: TGCAGTGCTAGAGGGGTTGGGGTACAGTACTTC. Translating gives CSARGVGVQYF.